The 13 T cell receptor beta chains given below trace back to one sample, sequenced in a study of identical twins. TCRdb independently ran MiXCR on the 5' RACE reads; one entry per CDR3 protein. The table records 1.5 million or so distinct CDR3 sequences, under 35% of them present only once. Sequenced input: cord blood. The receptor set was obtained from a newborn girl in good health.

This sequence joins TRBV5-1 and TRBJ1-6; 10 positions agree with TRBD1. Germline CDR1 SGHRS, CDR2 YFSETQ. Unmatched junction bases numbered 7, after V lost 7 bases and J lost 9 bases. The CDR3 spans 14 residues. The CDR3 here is CASHLGDRGSPLHF. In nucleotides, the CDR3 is TGCGCCAGCCATCTTGGGGACAGGGGTTCACCCCTCCACTTT.

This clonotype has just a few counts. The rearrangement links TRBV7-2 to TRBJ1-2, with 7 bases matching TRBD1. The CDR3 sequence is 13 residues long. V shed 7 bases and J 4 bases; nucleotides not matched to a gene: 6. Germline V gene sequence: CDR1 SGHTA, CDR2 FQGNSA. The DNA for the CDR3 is TGTGCCAGCATCCCTTCAGGGGGCTATGGCTACACCTTC. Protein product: CASIPSGGYGYTF. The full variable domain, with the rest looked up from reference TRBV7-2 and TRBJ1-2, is GAGVSQSPSNKVTEKGKDVELRCDPISGHTALYWYRQSLGQGLEFLIYFQGNSAPDKSGLPSDRFSAERTGGSVSTLTIQRTQQEDSAVYLCASIPSGGYGYTFGSGTRLTVV.

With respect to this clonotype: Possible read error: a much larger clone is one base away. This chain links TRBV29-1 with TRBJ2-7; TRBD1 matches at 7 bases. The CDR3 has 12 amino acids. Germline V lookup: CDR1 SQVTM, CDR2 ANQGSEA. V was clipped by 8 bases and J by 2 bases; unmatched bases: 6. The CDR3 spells CSSETGTYEQYF. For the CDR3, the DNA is TGCAGCTCAGAGACAGGGACCTACGAGCAGTACTTC.

CDR3 region: CASSETETYEQYF. CDR3 nucleotide sequence: TGCGCCAGCTCCGAGACAGAAACCTACGAGCAGTACTTC. The chain uses TRBV5-1 and TRBJ2-7; maybe TRBD1 (5 bases). This CDR3 contains 13 residues. Per the germline V gene, CDR1 is SGHRS and CDR2 is YFSETQ. The V end lost 7 bases, the J end lost 2 bases, and 13 bases lay between the germline ends.

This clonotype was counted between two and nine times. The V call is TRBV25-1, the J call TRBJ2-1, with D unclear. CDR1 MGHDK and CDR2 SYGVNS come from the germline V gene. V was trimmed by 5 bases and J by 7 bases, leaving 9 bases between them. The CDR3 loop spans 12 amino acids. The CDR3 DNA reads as TGTGCCAGCAGTATCGGTCTTAATGAGCAGTTCTTC. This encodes CASSIGLNEQFF.

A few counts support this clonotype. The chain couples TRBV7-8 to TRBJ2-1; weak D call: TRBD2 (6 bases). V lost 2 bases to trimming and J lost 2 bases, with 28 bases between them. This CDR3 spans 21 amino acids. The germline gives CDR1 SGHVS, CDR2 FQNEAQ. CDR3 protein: CASSLPSGTSGGLGTYNEQFF. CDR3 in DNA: TGTGCCAGCAGCTTACCTTCCGGAACGTCTGGGGGGTTGGGTACCTACAATGAGCAGTTCTTC.

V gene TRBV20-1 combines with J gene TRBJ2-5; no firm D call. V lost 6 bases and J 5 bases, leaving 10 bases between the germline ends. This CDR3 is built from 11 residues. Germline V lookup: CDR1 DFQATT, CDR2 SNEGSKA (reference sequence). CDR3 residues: CSAESWETQYF. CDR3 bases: TGCAGTGCGGAGAGCTGGGAGACCCAGTACTTC.

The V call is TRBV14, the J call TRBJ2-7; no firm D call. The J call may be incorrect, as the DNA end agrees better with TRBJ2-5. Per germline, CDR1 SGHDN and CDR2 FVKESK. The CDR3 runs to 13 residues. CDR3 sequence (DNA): TGTGCCAGCAGCCAACGGGTGCGGGAGACCCAGTACTTC. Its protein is CASSQRVRETQYF.

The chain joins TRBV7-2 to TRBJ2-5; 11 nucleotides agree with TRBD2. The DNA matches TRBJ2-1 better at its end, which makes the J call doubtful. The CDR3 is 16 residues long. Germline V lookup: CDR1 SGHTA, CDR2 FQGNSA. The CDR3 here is CASSLLAGGIQETQFF. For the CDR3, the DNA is TGTGCCAGCAGCTTACTAGCGGGGGGAATTCAAGAGACCCAGTTCTTC.

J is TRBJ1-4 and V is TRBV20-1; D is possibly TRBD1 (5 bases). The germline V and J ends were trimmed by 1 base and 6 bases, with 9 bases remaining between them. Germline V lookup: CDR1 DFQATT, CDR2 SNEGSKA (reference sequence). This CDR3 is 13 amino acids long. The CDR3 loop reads CSARGGGDEKLFF. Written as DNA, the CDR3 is TGCAGTGCTAGAGGGGGCGGGGATGAAAAACTGTTTTTT.

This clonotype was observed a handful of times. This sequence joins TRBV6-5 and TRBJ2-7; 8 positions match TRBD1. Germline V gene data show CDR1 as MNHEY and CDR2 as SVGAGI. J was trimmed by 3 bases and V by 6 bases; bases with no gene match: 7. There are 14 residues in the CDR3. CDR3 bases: TGTGCCAGCAGCCGACAGGGGTACGACTACGAGCAGTACTTC. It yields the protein CASSRQGYDYEQYF.

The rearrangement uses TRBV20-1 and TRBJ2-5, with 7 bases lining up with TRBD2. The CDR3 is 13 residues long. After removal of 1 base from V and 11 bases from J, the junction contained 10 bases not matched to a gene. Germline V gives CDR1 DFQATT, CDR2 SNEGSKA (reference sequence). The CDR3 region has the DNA TGCAGTGCTAGAGTCCGCTGGGGGGGGGAGCAGTACTTC. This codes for CSARVRWGGEQYF.

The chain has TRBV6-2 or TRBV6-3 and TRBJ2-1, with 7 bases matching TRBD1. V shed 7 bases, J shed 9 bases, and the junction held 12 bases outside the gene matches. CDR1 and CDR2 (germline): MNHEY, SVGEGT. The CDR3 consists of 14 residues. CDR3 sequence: CASILGYRGSEQFF. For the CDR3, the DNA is TGTGCCAGCATCTTGGGGTACAGGGGTAGTGAGCAGTTCTTC.